This TCR beta chain was found in a study of T cell responses to AZD1222 COVID-19 vaccine. Study conclusions and caveats: Repertoires were collected only later (after the peak T cell response had occurred). Clonal diversity may have been underestimated in mostly white British donors.

Data came from immunoSEQ multiplex PCR; TCRdb stores just in-frame clones and leaves some out. Here the sample spans more than 85,000 clones, approximately 91% being singletons. On this clone: Its antigen is not known.

CDR3 length: 12 residues. Germline V gene sequence: CDR1 SQVTM, CDR2 ANQGSEA. The germline V and J ends were trimmed by 6 bases and 1 base, with 9 bases remaining between them. The TCR originated in an adult who received the AZD1222 COVID-19 vaccine. The gene calls are TRBV29-1 and TRBJ1-1; D uncertain. The input for sequencing was peripheral blood, taken 28 days after the second AZD1222 dose. This CDR3 is CSVVRQNTEAFF. CDR3 sequence (DNA): TGCAGCGTGGTACGCCAGAACACTGAAGCTTTCTTT.